These 14 T cell receptor beta chains share one sample of origin, sequenced in a study of post-analysis software for immune sequencing data. Notes on the study in general: Patients used roughly five TRBV segments, including TRBV5-6, TRBV5-1 and TRBV20-1, more often than controls.

No antigens are known for them. TCR beta cDNA libraries had unique molecular identifiers. TCRdb redid the calling of the PCR reads with MiXCR, one entry per CDR3 protein. Among hundreds of thousands of distinct CDR3 sequences listed, around 53% were seen once. The sequenced material came from blood. These TCRs come from a girl aged 5-17 years with multiple sclerosis.

The chain employs TRBV20-1 and TRBJ2-7; D not certain. The length of the CDR3 is 14 residues. The V end lost 0 bases, the J end lost 0 bases, and 9 bases lay between the germline ends. CDR1 is DFQATT and CDR2 is SNEGSKA in the germline V gene (reference sequence). CDR3 region: CSARDLRSSYEQYF. Written as DNA, the CDR3 is TGCAGTGCTAGAGATCTCAGGTCCTCCTACGAGCAGTACTTC.

V gene TRBV14 combines with J gene TRBJ2-1; D may be TRBD2 (5 bases). Germline CDR1 and CDR2: SGHDN and FVKESK. With 4 bases removed from V and 0 bases from J, the gap between germline ends came to 19 bases. There are 18 residues in the CDR3. In nucleotides, the CDR3 is TGTGCCAGCAGCCCGCAGGACTTGCGGTCCCGCTCCTACAATGAGCAGTTCTTC. Its protein product is CASSPQDLRSRSYNEQFF. The variable domain in full, completed from reference TRBV14 and TRBJ2-1, reads EAGVTQFPSHSVIEKGQTVTLRCDPISGHDNLYWYRRVMGKEIKFLLHFVKESKQDESGMPNNRFLAERTGGTYSTLKVQPAELEDSGVYFCASSPQDLRSRSYNEQFFGPGTRLTVL.

This clonotype was found a few times. V and J are TRBV7-9 and TRBJ2-7; TRBD1 might be the D (5 bases). Germline loops: CDR1 SEHNR, CDR2 FQNEAQ (reference sequence). Deletions cut 5 bases from V and 0 bases from J, with 17 bases between. The length of the CDR3 is 16 residues. As DNA, the CDR3 is TGTGCCAGCAGCACAGAGCAGGGTGGCTACTCCTACGAGCAGTACTTC. It is translated as CASSTEQGGYSYEQYF. The full variable domain, completed using reference TRBV7-9 and TRBJ2-7, is DTGVSQNPRHKITKRGQNVTFRCDPISEHNRLYWYRQTLGQGPEFLTYFQNEAQLEKSRLLSDRFSAERPKGSFSTLEIQRTEQGDSAMYLCASSTEQGGYSYEQYFGPGTRLTVT.

The chain employs TRBV5-8 and TRBJ1-5, with TRBD1 as a possible D gene (5 bases). The CDR3 contains 16 residues. The V and J ends lost 4 bases and 7 bases respectively, with 21 bases between them. Germline CDR1 reads SGHTS; CDR2 reads YDEGEE. The CDR3 is CASSGGGVGLRQPQHF. The CDR3 region has the DNA TGTGCCAGCAGCGGCGGGGGAGTGGGTCTCAGGCAGCCCCAGCATTTT. Full variable domain (outside the CDR3, taken from reference TRBV5-8 and TRBJ1-5): EAGVTQSPTHLIKTRGQQATLRCSPISGHTSVYWYQQALGLGLQFLLWYDEGEERNRGNFPPRFSGRQFPNYSSELNVNALELEDSALYLCASSGGGVGLRQPQHFGDGTRLSIL.

CDR3 in DNA: TGTGCCAGCAGCTTCTGGGGCTACAATGAGCAGTTCTTC. Its translation: CASSFWGYNEQFF. This chain links TRBV7-9 with TRBJ2-1, with unresolved D. There are 13 residues in the CDR3. Trimming took 3 bases from V and 3 from J, leaving 6 bases between them. Germline-derived CDR1 and CDR2 are SEHNR and FQNEAQ (reference sequence). The full variable domain, completed using reference TRBV7-9 and TRBJ2-1, is DTGVSQNPRHKITKRGQNVTFRCDPISEHNRLYWYRQTLGQGPEFLTYFQNEAQLEKSRLLSDRFSAERPKGSFSTLEIQRTEQGDSAMYLCASSFWGYNEQFFGPGTRLTVL.

The sample holds a few counts of this clonotype. This rearrangement joins TRBV5-1 to TRBJ2-1; the D is unclear. The V and J ends lost 4 bases and 5 bases respectively, with 19 bases between them. The germline gives CDR1 SGHRS, CDR2 YFSETQ. The CDR3 sequence is 16 residues long. Here the CDR3 DNA reads TGCGCCAGCAGCAGAACGACGATCCCAACGAACAATGAGCAGTTCTTC. Protein product: CASSRTTIPTNNEQFF.

The V and J genes are TRBV7-8 and TRBJ1-2, with a tentative D call TRBD1 (5 bases). The CDR3 covers 14 residues. V shed 1 base and J shed 11 bases, with 17 bases lying between them. Germline CDR1 SGHVS, CDR2 FQNEAQ. The CDR3 is CASSLEGHPERYTF. CDR3 coding DNA: TGTGCCAGCAGCTTAGAGGGGCACCCGGAGCGATACACCTTC.

This clonotype was picked up a small number of times. The chain is built from TRBV10-2 and TRBJ1-2, with D unclear. The CDR3 totals 13 residues. The germline CDR1 and CDR2 sequences are WSHSY and SAAADI. The germline V and J ends were trimmed by 3 bases and 7 bases, with 12 bases remaining between them. CDR3 amino acids: CASSDRSSTGYTF. The CDR3 nucleotides are TGCGCCAGCAGTGACAGGAGCTCGACTGGCTACACCTTC.

This clonotype was detected a few times. The genes are TRBV6-1 and TRBJ2-1; no definite D call. The better agreement between TRBJ2-7 and the DNA end casts doubt on the J call. The CDR3 spans 16 residues. CDR1 and CDR2 from the germline V gene are MNHNS and SASEGT. The CDR3 DNA follows: TGTGCCAGCATCTGGGGTTGGGGATCCCCCTACAATGAGCAGTACTTC. It is translated as CASIWGWGSPYNEQYF.

The J gene is TRBJ2-1, the V gene TRBV5-1, with 9 nucleotides matching TRBD1. The trim removed 0 bases at V and 7 bases at J, leaving 5 bases unmatched. CDR3 length equals 15 residues. Germline values: CDR1 SGHRS, CDR2 YFSETQ. The CDR3 DNA is TGCGCCAGCAGCTTGGCACAGGGGGCAAGGAATGAGCAGTTCTTC. Amino acid sequence: CASSLAQGARNEQFF.

V gene TRBV5-1 combines with J gene TRBJ2-5; tentative D call: TRBD2 (5 bases). TRBJ2-7 explains the end of the DNA better; the J call may be wrong. The CDR3 runs to 13 residues. From germline, CDR1 is SGHRS and CDR2 YFSETQ. The CDR3 protein is CASSSGLGDEQYF. In nucleotides, the CDR3 is TGCGCCAGCAGCTCCGGACTTGGGGACGAGCAGTACTTC.

The table lists this clonotype with a few counts. CDR3 in amino acids: CSVWGHDGQGTGGYTF. The CDR3 nucleotides read TGCAGCGTGTGGGGCCATGATGGACAGGGAACGGGCGGCTACACCTTC. The chain links TRBV29-1 to TRBJ1-2, with 8 bases fitting TRBD1. With V trimmed by 6 bases and J by 8 bases, 20 bases remained unmatched. Germline CDR1 and CDR2: SQVTM and ANQGSEA. This CDR3 is built from 16 residues.

The gene calls are TRBV4-2 and TRBJ1-6; D is uncertain. This CDR3 has 16 residues. V dropped 4 bases and J dropped 8 bases, with 18 bases sitting between them. Per the germline V gene, CDR1 is LGHNA and CDR2 is YNFKEQ. The DNA of the CDR3 is TGTGCCAGCAGCCCACCCGCGGCAGGCTTGGATTCACCCCTCCACTTT. Its protein product is CASSPPAAGLDSPLHF.

This clonotype has only one observation. The genes are TRBV20-1 and TRBJ2-3, with D perhaps TRBD2 (5 bases). This CDR3 contains 19 residues. Trimming pared 0 bases from V and 4 bases from J, leaving 26 bases between. Germline V lookup: CDR1 DFQATT, CDR2 SNEGSKA (reference sequence). CDR3 coding DNA: TGCAGTGCTAGAGATATCCAGGCCCCCGGGAACAAACCCGCAGATACGCAGTATTTT. Translating gives CSARDIQAPGNKPADTQYF.